Sequencing of this T cell receptor beta chain was carried out in a study of T cells in women clearing cervical HPV infection. As regards this clone: The antigen is not known. With the read ending 3 residues before the CDR3 end, the germline J gene is used to fill in that end.

The CDR3 loop spans 12 amino acids. CDR1 is GTSNPN, CDR2 SVGIG, per germline (reference sequence). The data were produced by immunoSEQ multiplex PCR, yet TCRdb's version contains in-frame clones alone and is incomplete. The sample's table shows roughly 22,000 clones. Study results and caveats: TRBV6-7 relative abundance averaged approximately 0.11% in cases and more than 0.15% in controls. Repertoire richness, not evenness, was significantly elevated in CIN3+ cases versus controls. Each sample's T-cell count was unknown, possibly confounding richness.

This chain links TRBV30 with TRBJ1-2; D gene unclear. This clonotype was obtained from a woman between 18 and 70 years old with a cervical HPV16 infection that either progressed to CIN3+ or cleared (not recorded which). Material for sequencing was blood buffy coat. The CDR3 loop reads CAWEGGGGSYTF. The covered CDR3 bases are TGTGCCTGGGAGGGTGGCGGCGGGAGC.